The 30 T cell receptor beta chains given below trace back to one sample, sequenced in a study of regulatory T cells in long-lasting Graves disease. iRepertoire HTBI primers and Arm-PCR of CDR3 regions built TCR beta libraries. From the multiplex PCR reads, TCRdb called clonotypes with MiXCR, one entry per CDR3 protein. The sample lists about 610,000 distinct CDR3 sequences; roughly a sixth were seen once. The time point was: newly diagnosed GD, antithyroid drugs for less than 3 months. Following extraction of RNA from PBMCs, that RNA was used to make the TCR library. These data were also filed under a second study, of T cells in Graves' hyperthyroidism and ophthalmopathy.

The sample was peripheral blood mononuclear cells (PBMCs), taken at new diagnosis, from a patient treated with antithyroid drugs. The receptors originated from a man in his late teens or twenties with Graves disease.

The CDR3 loop is CSAKTSGRAIGETQYF. CDR3 coding DNA: TGCAGTGCTAAGACTAGCGGGAGGGCCATAGGTGAGACCCAGTACTTC. The genes are TRBV20-1 and TRBJ2-5; 14 bases fit TRBD2. The CDR3 consists of 16 residues. CDR1 and CDR2 (germline): DFQATT, SNEGSKA (reference sequence). J was trimmed by 5 bases and V by 4 bases; bases with no gene match: 9.

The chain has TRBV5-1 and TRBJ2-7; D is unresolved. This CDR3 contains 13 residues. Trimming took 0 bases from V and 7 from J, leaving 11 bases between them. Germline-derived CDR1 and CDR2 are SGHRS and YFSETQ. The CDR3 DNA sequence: TGCGCCAGCAGCTTGGGAGACTCGTGGGAGCAGTACTTC. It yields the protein CASSLGDSWEQYF. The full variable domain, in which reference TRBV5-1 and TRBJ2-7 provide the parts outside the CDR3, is KAGVTQTPRYLIKTRGQQVTLSCSPISGHRSVSWYQQTPGQGLQFLFEYFSETQRNKGNFPGRFSGRQFSNSRSEMNVSTLELGDSALYLCASSLGDSWEQYFGPGTRLTVT.

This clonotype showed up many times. The CDR3 here is CASSLDGPYGYTF. In DNA form, the CDR3 reads TGTGCCAGCAGCTTAGACGGCCCCTATGGCTACACCTTC. The chain carries TRBV11-2 and TRBJ1-2; D gene uncertain. V was clipped by 0 bases and J by 4 bases, with 6 bases between them. The CDR3 covers 13 residues. Germline values: CDR1 SGHAT, CDR2 FQNNGV.

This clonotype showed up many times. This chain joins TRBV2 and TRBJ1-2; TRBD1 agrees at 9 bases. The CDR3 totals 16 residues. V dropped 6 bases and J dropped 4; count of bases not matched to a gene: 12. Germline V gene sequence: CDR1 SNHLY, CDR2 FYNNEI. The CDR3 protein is CASRAPRDRVTYGYTF. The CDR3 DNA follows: TGTGCCAGCAGAGCACCGCGGGACAGGGTGACCTATGGCTACACCTTC.

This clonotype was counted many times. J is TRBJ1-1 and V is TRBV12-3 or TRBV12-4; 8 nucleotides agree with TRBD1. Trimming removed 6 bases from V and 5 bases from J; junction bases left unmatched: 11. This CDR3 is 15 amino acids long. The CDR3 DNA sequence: TGTGCCAGCAGCCTACGACAGGGGCGACTGACTGAAGCTTTCTTT. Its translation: CASSLRQGRLTEAFF.

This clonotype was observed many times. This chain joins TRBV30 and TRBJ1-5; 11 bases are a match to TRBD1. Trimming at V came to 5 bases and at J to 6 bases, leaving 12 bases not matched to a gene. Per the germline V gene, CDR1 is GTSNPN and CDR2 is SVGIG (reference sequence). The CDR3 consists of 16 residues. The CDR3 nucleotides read TGTGCCTGGCAGGACAGGGGGCCCCTCAGGGGTCAGCCCCAGCATTTT. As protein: CAWQDRGPLRGQPQHF.

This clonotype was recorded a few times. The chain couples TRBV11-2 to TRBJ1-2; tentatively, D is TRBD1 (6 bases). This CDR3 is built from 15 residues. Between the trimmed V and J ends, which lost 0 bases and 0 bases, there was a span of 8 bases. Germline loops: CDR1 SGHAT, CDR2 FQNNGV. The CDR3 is CASSLDRGANYGYTF. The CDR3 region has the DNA TGTGCCAGCAGCTTAGACAGGGGTGCTAACTATGGCTACACCTTC.

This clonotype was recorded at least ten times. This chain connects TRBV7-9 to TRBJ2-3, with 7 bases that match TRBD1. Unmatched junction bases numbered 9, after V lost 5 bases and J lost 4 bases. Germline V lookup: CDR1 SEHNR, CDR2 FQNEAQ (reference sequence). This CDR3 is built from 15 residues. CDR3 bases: TGTGCCAGCAGCCCCGGGACAGATCGGGCAGATACGCAGTATTTT. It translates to CASSPGTDRADTQYF.

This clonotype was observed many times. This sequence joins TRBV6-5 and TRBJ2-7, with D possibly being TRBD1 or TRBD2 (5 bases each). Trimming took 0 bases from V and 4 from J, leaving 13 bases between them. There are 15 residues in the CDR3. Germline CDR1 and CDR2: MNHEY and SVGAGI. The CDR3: CASSYSGTRGYEQYF. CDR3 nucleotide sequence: TGTGCCAGCAGTTACTCCGGGACCCGGGGATACGAGCAGTACTTC.

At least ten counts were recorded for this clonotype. CDR3 sequence reads: CSATGSDREQFF. CDR3 coding DNA: TGCAGTGCTACCGGGAGCGATAGAGAGCAGTTCTTC. V gene TRBV20-1 combines with J gene TRBJ2-1; D is possibly TRBD2 (6 bases). Germline CDR1 reads DFQATT; CDR2 reads SNEGSKA (reference sequence). The CDR3 covers 12 residues. Trimming took off 4 bases at V and 10 bases at J, with 14 bases between the two ends.

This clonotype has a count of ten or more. This chain's CDR3 is CASSYTPDEQFF. As DNA, the CDR3 is TGTGCCAGCAGTTACACCCCCGATGAGCAGTTCTTC. The V and J genes are TRBV6-2 or TRBV6-3 and TRBJ2-1; D remains ambiguous. CDR1 is MNHEY, CDR2 SVGEGT, per germline. Trimming stripped 2 bases from V and 8 bases from J, with 7 bases between. The CDR3 contains 12 residues.

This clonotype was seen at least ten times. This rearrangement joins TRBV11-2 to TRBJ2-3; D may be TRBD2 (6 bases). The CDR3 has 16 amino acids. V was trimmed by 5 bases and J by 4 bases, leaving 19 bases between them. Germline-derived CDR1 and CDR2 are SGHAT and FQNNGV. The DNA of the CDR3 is TGTGCCAGCAGCCCATGGGAGGCCACGGGAGCAGATACGCAGTATTTT. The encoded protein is CASSPWEATGADTQYF.

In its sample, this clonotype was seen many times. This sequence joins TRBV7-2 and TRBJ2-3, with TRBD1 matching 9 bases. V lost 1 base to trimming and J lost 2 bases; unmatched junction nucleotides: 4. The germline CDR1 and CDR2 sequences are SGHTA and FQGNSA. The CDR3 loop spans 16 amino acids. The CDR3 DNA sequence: TGTGCCAGCAGCTTAGTTTGGGACAGGGCCACAGATACGCAGTATTTT. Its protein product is CASSLVWDRATDTQYF.

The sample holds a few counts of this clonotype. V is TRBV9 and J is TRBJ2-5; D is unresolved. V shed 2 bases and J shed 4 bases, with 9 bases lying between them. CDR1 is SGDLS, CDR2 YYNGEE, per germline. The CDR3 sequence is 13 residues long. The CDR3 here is CASSVAQRETQYF. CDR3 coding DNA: TGTGCCAGCAGCGTTGCTCAGCGAGAGACCCAGTACTTC.

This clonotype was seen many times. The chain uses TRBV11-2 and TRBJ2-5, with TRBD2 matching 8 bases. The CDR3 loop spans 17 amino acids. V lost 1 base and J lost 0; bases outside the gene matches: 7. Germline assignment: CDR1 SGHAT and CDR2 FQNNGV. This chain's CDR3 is CASSLGSVAGYQETQYF. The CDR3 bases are TGTGCCAGCAGCTTAGGTAGTGTAGCGGGGTACCAAGAGACCCAGTACTTC.

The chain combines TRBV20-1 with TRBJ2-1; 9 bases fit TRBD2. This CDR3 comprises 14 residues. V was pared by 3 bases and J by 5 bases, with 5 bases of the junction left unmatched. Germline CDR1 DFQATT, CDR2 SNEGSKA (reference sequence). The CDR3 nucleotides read TGCAGTGCTAGTCGACTAGCGGCCCACAATGAGCAGTTCTTC. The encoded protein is CSASRLAAHNEQFF.

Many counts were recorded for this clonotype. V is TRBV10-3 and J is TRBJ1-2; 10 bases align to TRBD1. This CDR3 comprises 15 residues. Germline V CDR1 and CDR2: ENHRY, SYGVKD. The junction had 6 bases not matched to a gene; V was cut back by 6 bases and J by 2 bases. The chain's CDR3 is CAISDRGLGNYGYTF. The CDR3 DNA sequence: TGTGCCATCAGCGACAGGGGGCTGGGGAACTATGGCTACACCTTC.

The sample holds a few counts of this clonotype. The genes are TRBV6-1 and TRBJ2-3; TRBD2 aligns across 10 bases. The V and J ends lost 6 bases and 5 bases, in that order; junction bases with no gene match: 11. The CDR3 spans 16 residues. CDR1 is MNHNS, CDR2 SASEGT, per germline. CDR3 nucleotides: TGTGCCAGCAGCCACGGGGCTAGCGGGAGTATAGATACGCAGTATTTT. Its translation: CASSHGASGSIDTQYF.

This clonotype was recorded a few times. CDR3 residues: CSARGERGGLVRREQFF. CDR3 bases: TGCAGTGCTAGGGGGGAGAGGGGGGGACTAGTGCGAAGAGAGCAGTTCTTC. The chain links TRBV20-1 to TRBJ2-1, with 8 bases identical to TRBD2. CDR3 length equals 17 residues. Germline V gene data show CDR1 as DFQATT and CDR2 as SNEGSKA (reference sequence). Losses at the gene ends were 3 bases for V and 10 bases for J; bases not matched to a gene: 20.

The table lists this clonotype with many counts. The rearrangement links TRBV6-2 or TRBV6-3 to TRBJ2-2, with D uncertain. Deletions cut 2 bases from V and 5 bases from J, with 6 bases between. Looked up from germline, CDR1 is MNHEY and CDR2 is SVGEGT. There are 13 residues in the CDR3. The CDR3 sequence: CASSYLITGELFF. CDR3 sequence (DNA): TGTGCCAGCAGTTACCTTATAACCGGGGAGCTGTTTTTT.

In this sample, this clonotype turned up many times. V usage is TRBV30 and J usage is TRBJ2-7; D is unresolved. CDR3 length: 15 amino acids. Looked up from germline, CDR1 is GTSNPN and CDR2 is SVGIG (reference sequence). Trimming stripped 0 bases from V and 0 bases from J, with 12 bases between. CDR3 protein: CAWSVWDPPSYEQYF. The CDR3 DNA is TGTGCCTGGAGTGTATGGGATCCCCCCTCCTACGAGCAGTACTTC. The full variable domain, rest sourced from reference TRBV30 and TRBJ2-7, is SQTIHQWPATLVQPVGSPLSLECTVEGTSNPNLYWYRQAAGRGLQLLFYSVGIGQISSEVPQNLSASRPQDRQFILSSKKLLLSDSGFYLCAWSVWDPPSYEQYFGPGTRLTVT.

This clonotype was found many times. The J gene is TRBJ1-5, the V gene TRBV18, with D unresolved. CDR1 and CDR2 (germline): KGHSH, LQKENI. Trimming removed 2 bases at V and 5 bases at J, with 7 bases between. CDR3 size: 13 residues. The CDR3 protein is CASSPGGHQPQHF. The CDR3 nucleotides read TGTGCCAGCTCACCAGGAGGGCATCAGCCCCAGCATTTT. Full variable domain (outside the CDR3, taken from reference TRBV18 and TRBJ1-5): NAGVMQNPRHLVRRRGQEARLRCSPMKGHSHVYWYRQLPEEGLKFMVYLQKENIIDESGMPKERFSAEFPKEGPSILRIQQVVRGDSAAYFCASSPGGHQPQHFGDGTRLSIL.

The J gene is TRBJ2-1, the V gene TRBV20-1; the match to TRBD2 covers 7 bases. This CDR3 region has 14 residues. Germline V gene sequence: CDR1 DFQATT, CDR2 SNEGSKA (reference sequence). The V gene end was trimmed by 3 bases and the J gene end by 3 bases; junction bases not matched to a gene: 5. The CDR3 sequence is CSASTLAVYNEQFF. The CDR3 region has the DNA TGCAGTGCTAGTACCCTAGCGGTCTACAATGAGCAGTTCTTC.

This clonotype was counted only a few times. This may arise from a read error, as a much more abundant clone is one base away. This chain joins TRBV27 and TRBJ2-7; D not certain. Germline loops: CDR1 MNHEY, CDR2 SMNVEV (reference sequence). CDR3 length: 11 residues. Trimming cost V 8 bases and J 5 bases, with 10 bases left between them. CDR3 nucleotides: TGTGCCAGCCCCAAGCCCCACGAGCAGTACTTC. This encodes CASPKPHEQYF.

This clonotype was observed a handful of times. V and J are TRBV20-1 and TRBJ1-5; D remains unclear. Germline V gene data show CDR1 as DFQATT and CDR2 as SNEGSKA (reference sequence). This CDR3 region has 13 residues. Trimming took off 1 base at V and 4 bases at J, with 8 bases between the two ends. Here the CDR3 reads CSARVDTNQPQHF. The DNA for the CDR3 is TGCAGTGCTAGAGTCGACACTAATCAGCCCCAGCATTTT.

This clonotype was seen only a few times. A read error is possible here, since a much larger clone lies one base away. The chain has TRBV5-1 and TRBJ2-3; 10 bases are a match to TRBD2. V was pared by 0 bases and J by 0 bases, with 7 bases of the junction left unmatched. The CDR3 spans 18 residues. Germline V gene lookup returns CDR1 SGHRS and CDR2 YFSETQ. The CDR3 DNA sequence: TGCGCCAGCAGCTTGGCTGGGACTAGCGTGACTAGCACAGATACGCAGTATTTT. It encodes CASSLAGTSVTSTDTQYF.

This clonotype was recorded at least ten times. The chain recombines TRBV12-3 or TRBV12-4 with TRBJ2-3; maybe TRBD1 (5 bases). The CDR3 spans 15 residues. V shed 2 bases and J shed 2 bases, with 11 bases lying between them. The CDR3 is CASSLTTANTDTQYF. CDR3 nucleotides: TGTGCCAGCAGTTTAACGACAGCTAACACAGATACGCAGTATTTT.

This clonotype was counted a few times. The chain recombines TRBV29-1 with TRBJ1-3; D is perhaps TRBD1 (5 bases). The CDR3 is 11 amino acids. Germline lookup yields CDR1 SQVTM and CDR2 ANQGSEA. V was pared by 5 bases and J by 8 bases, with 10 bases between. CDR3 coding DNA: TGCAGCGTTAGGGACGGCGACACCATATATTTT. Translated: CSVRDGDTIYF.

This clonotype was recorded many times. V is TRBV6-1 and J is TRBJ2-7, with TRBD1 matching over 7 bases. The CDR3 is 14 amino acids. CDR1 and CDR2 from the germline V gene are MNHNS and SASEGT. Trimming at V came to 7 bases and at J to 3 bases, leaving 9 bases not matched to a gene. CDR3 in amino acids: CASTVRDRVYEQYF. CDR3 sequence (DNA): TGTGCCAGCACCGTTAGAGACAGGGTCTACGAGCAGTACTTC.

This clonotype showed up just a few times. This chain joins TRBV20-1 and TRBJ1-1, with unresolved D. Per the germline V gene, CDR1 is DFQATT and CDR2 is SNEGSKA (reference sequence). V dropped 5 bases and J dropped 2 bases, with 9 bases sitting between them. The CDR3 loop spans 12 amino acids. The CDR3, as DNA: TGCAGTGCTCTCGACCCTAACACTGAAGCTTTCTTT. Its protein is CSALDPNTEAFF.